These 17 T cell receptor beta chains originate from one sample sequenced in a study of cytotoxic CD8 clonotypes in ibrutinib-treated CLL. TCRdb's table, derived via immunoSEQ multiplex PCR, lists solely in-frame clones and lacks some. Here the sample spans more than 110,000 clones, around 93% being singletons. Sequenced material: PBMCs, taken after 12 months of ibrutinib treatment. The receptors stem from a human donor with chronic lymphocytic leukemia.

The V and J genes are TRBV7-3 and TRBJ2-7, with D maybe TRBD1 (6 bases). V was shortened by 6 bases and J by 6 bases, with 12 bases between the two germline ends. This CDR3 has 12 amino acids. Per germline, CDR1 SGHTA and CDR2 FQGTGA. CDR3 nucleotides: TGTGCCAGCAGTAACAGGGTTGGCGAGCAGTACTTC. This gives the protein CASSNRVGEQYF.

V gene TRBV5-1 combines with J gene TRBJ2-1; tentatively, D is TRBD1 (5 bases). The CDR3 is made up of 14 amino acids. Trimming stripped 1 base from V and 6 bases from J, with 11 bases between. Germline CDR1 and CDR2: SGHRS and YFSETQ. CDR3 residues: CASSLHRTINEQFF. In nucleotides, the CDR3 is TGCGCCAGCAGCTTGCACAGGACGATCAATGAGCAGTTCTTC.

The J gene is TRBJ2-5, the V gene TRBV6-5, with 10 bases aligning to TRBD1. With V trimmed by 6 bases and J by 5 bases, 9 bases remained unmatched. Germline CDR1 is MNHEY and CDR2 is SVGAGI. The CDR3 contains 15 residues. This CDR3 is CASSPGTGVWETQYF. In DNA form, the CDR3 reads TGTGCCAGCAGCCCCGGGACAGGGGTTTGGGAGACCCAGTACTTC.

The J gene is TRBJ2-5, the V gene TRBV28; D is ambiguous. Trimming took off 3 bases at V and 2 bases at J, with 7 bases between the two ends. The CDR3 runs 13 residues. Per the germline V gene, CDR1 is MDHEN and CDR2 is SYDVKM. The CDR3 here is CASSLPAQETQYF. DNA of the CDR3: TGTGCCAGCAGTTTGCCGGCGCAAGAGACCCAGTACTTC.

Here the CDR3 DNA reads TGTGCCAGCAGCTTACGTAGCTCGACTAGCGGAGTAGCGGGGGATACGCAGTATTTT. Protein product: CASSLRSSTSGVAGDTQYF. V gene TRBV11-3 combines with J gene TRBJ2-3; TRBD2 matches at 9 bases. V was pared by 2 bases and J by 6 bases, with 18 bases of the junction left unmatched. The CDR3 is 19 residues long. CDR1 SGHNT and CDR2 YENEEA come from the germline V gene. Supplemented by reference TRBV11-3 and TRBJ2-3, the full variable domain reads EAGVVQSPRYKIIEKKQPVAFWCNPISGHNTLYWYLQNLGQGPELLIRYENEEAVDDSQLPKDRFSAERLKGVDSTLKIQPAELGDSAVYLCASSLRSSTSGVAGDTQYFGPGTRLTVL.

The rearrangement joins TRBV14 to TRBJ2-1; 12 positions match TRBD2. Germline V gene lookup returns CDR1 SGHDN and CDR2 FVKESK. The trim removed 6 bases at V and 6 bases at J, leaving 6 bases unmatched. CDR3 length equals 15 residues. CDR3: CASSLLAGGGNEQFF. In DNA, the CDR3 is TGTGCCAGCAGTCTCCTAGCGGGAGGGGGCAATGAGCAGTTCTTC.

The gene calls are TRBV28 and TRBJ2-5; D is unclear. This CDR3 has 14 residues. Trimming removed 2 bases at V and 4 bases at J, with 11 bases between. From germline, CDR1 is MDHEN and CDR2 SYDVKM. This CDR3 is CASSLRRALETQYF. The CDR3 DNA reads as TGTGCCAGCAGTTTACGCCGGGCTTTAGAGACCCAGTACTTC.

This chain connects TRBV27 to TRBJ1-5, with 8 bases lining up with TRBD1. CDR3 size: 15 residues. Germline CDR1 reads MNHEY; CDR2 reads SMNVEV (reference sequence). V trimming: 2 bases; J trimming: 8 bases; junction bases outside the gene matches: 8. The CDR3 is CASSLGRGREKPQHF. The CDR3 DNA follows: TGTGCCAGCAGTTTAGGCAGGGGGCGAGAAAAGCCCCAGCATTTT.

The V gene is TRBV10-3, the J gene TRBJ1-3; D is ambiguous. Trimming shortened V by 2 bases and J by 2 bases, and 7 bases separated the two germline ends. Germline CDR1 reads ENHRY; CDR2 reads SYGVKD. CDR3 length: 14 amino acids. The CDR3 reads CAISEMEPGNTIYF. For the CDR3, the DNA is TGTGCCATCAGTGAGATGGAACCTGGAAACACCATATATTTT.

The chain carries TRBV27 and TRBJ2-5; tentatively, D is TRBD1 or TRBD2 (6 bases each). CDR1 and CDR2 (germline): MNHEY, SMNVEV (reference sequence). With 6 bases removed from V and 5 bases from J, the gap between germline ends came to 10 bases. The CDR3 has 12 residues. The CDR3: CASRGGGETQYF. The CDR3 DNA sequence: TGTGCCAGCAGAGGAGGGGGGGAGACCCAGTACTTC.

The chain has TRBV13 and TRBJ1-1; a possible D gene is TRBD1 (6 bases). V dropped 5 bases and J dropped 1 base, with 14 bases sitting between them. In germline, CDR1 is PRHDT, CDR2 FYEKMQ (reference sequence). This CDR3 region has 15 residues. CDR3 protein: CASSPPGVENTEAFF. The CDR3 nucleotides are TGTGCCAGCAGCCCCCCAGGGGTGGAGAACACTGAAGCTTTCTTT.

The chain has TRBV19 and TRBJ2-2, with D perhaps TRBD1 or TRBD2 (5 bases each). Germline lookup yields CDR1 LNHDA and CDR2 SQIVND (reference sequence). The CDR3 sequence is 13 residues long. In DNA form, the CDR3 reads TGTGCAACGAGGGGCCCGGGCACCGGGGAGCTGTTTTTT. Protein sequence: CATRGPGTGELFF.

The V gene is TRBV27, the J gene TRBJ2-7; weak D call: TRBD1 (6 bases). The CDR3 contains 15 residues. Trimming took 5 bases from V and 9 from J, leaving 23 bases between them. Germline V lookup: CDR1 MNHEY, CDR2 SMNVEV (reference sequence). This CDR3 reads CASSRGHAARVGQYF. The DNA for the CDR3 is TGTGCCAGCAGTAGGGGACACGCCGCTCGGGTCGGGCAGTACTTC.

The genes are TRBV28 and TRBJ1-5; 10 bases map to TRBD1. The germline V gene has CDR1 MDHEN and CDR2 SYDVKM. The CDR3 extends over 15 amino acids. Losses at the gene ends were 2 bases for V and 4 bases for J; bases not matched to a gene: 2. The CDR3 region is CASSLRTGGNQPQHF. CDR3 sequence (DNA): TGTGCCAGCAGTTTAAGGACAGGGGGGAATCAGCCCCAGCATTTT. Complete variable domain (other parts from reference TRBV28 and TRBJ1-5): DVKVTQSSRYLVKRTGEKVFLECVQDMDHENMFWYRQDPGLGLRLIYFSYDVKMKEKGDIPEGYSVSREKKERFSLILESASTNQTSMYLCASSLRTGGNQPQHFGDGTRLSIL.

The genes are TRBV5-1 and TRBJ2-7; the match to TRBD1 covers 7 bases. The germline CDR1 and CDR2 sequences are SGHRS and YFSETQ. The CDR3 has 11 amino acids. Unmatched junction bases numbered 5, after V lost 8 bases and J lost 6 bases. The CDR3 loop is CASQQGSEQYF. As DNA, the CDR3 is TGCGCCAGTCAACAGGGGTCCGAGCAGTACTTC.

The chain recombines TRBV28 with TRBJ1-4; D is ambiguous. The CDR3 contains 14 residues. Per the germline V gene, CDR1 is MDHEN and CDR2 is SYDVKM. V lost 3 bases and J 3 bases, leaving 8 bases between the germline ends. The CDR3 spells CASSFPGPNEKLFF. CDR3 DNA sequence: TGTGCCAGCAGTTTCCCAGGACCTAATGAAAAACTGTTTTTT.

The rearrangement uses TRBV6-5 and TRBJ2-7, with 7 bases that match TRBD1. The CDR3 sequence is 13 residues long. Unmatched junction bases numbered 4, after V lost 2 bases and J lost 6 bases. Germline V gene lookup returns CDR1 MNHEY and CDR2 SVGAGI. The CDR3 DNA reads TGTGCCAGCAGTTACCCAGGACAGGCCGAGCAGTACTTC. It is translated as CASSYPGQAEQYF.